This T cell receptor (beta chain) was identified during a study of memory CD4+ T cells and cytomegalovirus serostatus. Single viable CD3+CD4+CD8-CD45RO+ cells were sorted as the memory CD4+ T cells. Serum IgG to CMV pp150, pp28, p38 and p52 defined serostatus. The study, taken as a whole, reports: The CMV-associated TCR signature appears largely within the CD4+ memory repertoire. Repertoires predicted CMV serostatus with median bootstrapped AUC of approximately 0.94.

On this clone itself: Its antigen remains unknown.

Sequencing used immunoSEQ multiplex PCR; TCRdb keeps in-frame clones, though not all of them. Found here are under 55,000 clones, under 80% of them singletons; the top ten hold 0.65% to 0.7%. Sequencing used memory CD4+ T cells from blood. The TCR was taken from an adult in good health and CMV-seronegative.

CDR3 sequence: CAIRDRDHAYEQYF. The CDR3 DNA reads TGTGCCATCAGGGACAGGGATCACGCCTACGAGCAGTACTTC. The chain carries TRBV10-3 and TRBJ2-7, with TRBD1 identical over 8 bases. CDR1 and CDR2 from the germline V gene are ENHRY and SYGVKD. CDR3 length equals 14 residues. Trimming cost V 6 bases and J 2 bases; bases outside gene matches: 6.